The clone carrying this TCR beta chain occurred many times. This specimen belongs to a study of Graves' ophthalmopathy and Graves' hyperthyroidism. For repertoire sequencing, the TCR beta CDR3 regions were amplified from RNA transcripts. After a first-round RT-PCR with HTBI primers, a second-round multiplex PCR was run. TCRdb redid the calling of the multiplex PCR reads with MiXCR, one entry per CDR3 protein. Of some 160,000 distinct CDR3 sequences in the sample, just under 40% are singletons; the top ten hold 8% to 9%. This CDR3 is built from 13 residues. Germline V gives CDR1 DFQATT, CDR2 SNEGSKA (reference sequence). V was trimmed by 1 base and J by 0 bases, leaving 6 bases between them.

Sequenced input: peripheral blood. The chain is built from TRBV20-1 and TRBJ1-1, with no clear D. The clonotype comes from a man aged 30-40 years with Graves' ophthalmopathy. CDR3 nucleotide sequence: TGCAGTGCTAGAGGGCCTATGAACACTGAAGCTTTCTTT. It yields the protein CSARGPMNTEAFF.